The 4 T cell receptor beta chains below come from one sample, sequenced in a study of blood T cell repertoires in COVID-19. Measured with immunoSEQ multiplex PCR; TCRdb has only the in-frame clones, and not every one. Of some 190,000 clones in the sample, 75% to 90% were seen once. What was sequenced was peripheral blood. The receptors here all came from a woman in her sixties with acute or convalescent COVID-19.

The rearrangement links TRBV9 to TRBJ1-1; perhaps TRBD1 as D (6 bases). The ends were cut back, 4 bases at V and 1 base at J, with 14 bases in the middle. This CDR3 contains 15 residues. Germline assignment: CDR1 SGDLS and CDR2 YYNGEE. CDR3 loop: CASSPWTESNTEAFF. CDR3 DNA sequence: TGTGCCAGCAGCCCGTGGACAGAGTCGAACACTGAAGCTTTCTTT. The entire variable domain, with the rest obtained from reference TRBV9 and TRBJ1-1, is as follows: DSGVTQTPKHLITATGQRVTLRCSPRSGDLSVYWYQQSLDQGLQFLIQYYNGEERAKGNILERFSAQQFPDLHSELNLSSLELGDSALYFCASSPWTESNTEAFFGQGTRLTVV.

The chain employs TRBV19 and TRBJ1-4, with 11 bases that match TRBD1. Germline V gene lookup returns CDR1 LNHDA and CDR2 SQIVND (reference sequence). V trimming: 8 bases; J trimming: 6 bases; junction bases outside the gene matches: 8. This CDR3 is built from 15 residues. The CDR3 DNA reads TGTGCCAGTCGCCGGACAGGGGGCACGGATGAAAAACTGTTTTTT. Its protein product is CASRRTGGTDEKLFF.

This clone was seen once. The rearrangement uses TRBV6-5 and TRBJ2-1; tentative D call: TRBD2 (5 bases). From germline, CDR1 is MNHEY and CDR2 SVGAGI. Trimming left V 7 bases short and J 7 bases short, with 8 bases between. The CDR3 runs 11 residues. CDR3 sequence (DNA): TGTGCCAGCACCAAGCGGAATGAGCAGTTCTTC. Amino acids: CASTKRNEQFF.

This chain connects TRBV3-1 (or the pseudogene TRBV3-2) to TRBJ2-1; TRBD2 aligns across 10 bases. Trimming at V came to 0 bases and at J to 9 bases, leaving 8 bases not matched to a gene. CDR3 length: 16 residues. CDR1 is LGHDT, CDR2 YNNKEL, per germline (reference sequence). As DNA, the CDR3 is TGTGCCAGCAGCCAAGAAGGCAGCGGGAGGGCCGGTGAGCAGTTCTTC. Amino acids: CASSQEGSGRAGEQFF.